Reported below is one T cell receptor beta chain. The antigen it binds to is not known. Within one base of it there is no much larger clone, and no base qualities were kept. This entry is derived from a study of PD-L1 blockade in urothelial cancer listed by TCRdb under 2017. Some background on the complete study: All patients started therapy in about 2014 and received atezolizumab 1,200 mg intravenously every 3 weeks. The study, an exploratory multi-omic analysis, examined somatic, immune and clinical correlates of response to PD-L1 blockade with atezolizumab in urothelial cancer. A median of roughly 140,000 T cells and just over 80,000 unique TCRs was obtained from blood samples, and a median clonality of approximately 0.086 was observed. Durable clinical benefit meant progression-free survival longer than 6 months, and TCR features were also tested against progression-free and overall survival. In the same patients, pretreatment tumors underwent whole exome sequencing and RNA sequencing in addition to TCR sequencing. TCR sequencing covered pretreatment tumor samples and matched, serially collected peripheral blood taken before and after atezolizumab treatment. About 10 patients achieved durable clinical benefit and about 22 did not. Patients had an ECOG performance status of 0 or 1 and had received between 0 and 3 prior chemotherapy regimens. Just over 28 patients had pretreatment blood TCR-seq, about 25 had at least one posttreatment blood collection, and about 25 had tumor TCR-seq. Blood samples were analyzed at two time points: 3 weeks after treatment start (second dose) and 6 weeks after treatment start. About 85% of the roughly 29 patients were identified as males with urothelial cancer of bladder origin, and a prior smoking history was reported by 18 of 29 patients.

To estimate absolute template abundance from read counts, synthetic TCR analog templates were spiked into each PCR. Using the immunoSEQ assay, TCRbeta CDR3 regions were amplified from genomic DNA with bias-controlled V and J gene primers. Rearranged TCRbeta segments were sequenced at approximately 20X coverage. The authors processed their data as follows. Clustering was used to correct sequencing errors, and CDR3s were annotated against IMGT so that V, D and J genes could be assigned. Only productive TCRbeta rearrangements were used in downstream analyses, excluding out-of-frame or stop-codon sequences. Clonality was computed as one minus Shannon entropy normalized by the log of the number of unique productive sequences. Clones differing between time points or between blood and tumor were identified by Fisher's exact test with Benjamini-Hochberg correction at adjusted p below 0.01. What TCRdb holds here is the immuneACCESS table cut down to in-frame rearrangements. Part of the clones is not present; checked against another copy, under half of the missing clones reflect an unresolved V gene, and the others are unexplained. V and J calls and clone size are as listed in that table; D and trimming were resolved from the DNA. For this sample there are about 82,000 clones; 82% appear just once. The top ten clonotypes cover more than 8% of the sample.

The cohort included under 35 patients with locally advanced or metastatic urothelial carcinoma who were treated at Memorial Sloan Kettering on a trial protocol. Peripheral blood mononuclear cells were collected pretreatment and during treatment, with between 1 and 8 total time points obtained per patient. The Qiagen DNeasy Blood extraction kit was used to purify genomic DNA from total PBMCs and tumor samples. Collected pretreatment and during treatment, PBMCs were isolated and stored as previously described. The paper as a whole reports these results and caveats: A pretreatment peripheral blood TCR clonality below the median was linked to improved progression-free and overall survival. Because of the small sample size (n ≈ 30) and the many exploratory analyses performed, the results are intended to be regarded as hypothesis-generating. Patients with durable benefit showed greater expansion of tumor-associated TCR clones in peripheral blood 3 weeks after starting treatment (n ≈ 22, p = 0.022).

The TCR comes from an older man with urothelial cancer. Here the sequenced sample was PBMCs, taken around atezolizumab (anti-PD-L1) treatment.

The CDR3 corresponds to CASSESGGGDEQFF. Read as DNA, the sequence is TGTGCCAGCAGTGAAAGCGGGGGAGGGGATGAGCAGTTCTTC. The rearrangement combines TRBV2 with TRBJ2-1, with 8 bases matching TRBD2. Trimming accounts for 2 bases at V and 8 bases at J, while the number of junction bases matched to no gene is 5. Counted from cysteine to phenylalanine, this CDR3 has 14 amino acids. Just the 42-base CDR3 DNA is kept, in frame starting at base 1. CDR1 SNHLY and CDR2 FYNNEI are derived from the germline V gene.